The rows below give T cell receptor beta chains drawn from one sample of a study of T cell repertoires in cytomegalovirus infection. TCRdb fed the reads into MiXCR, producing one record per CDR3 protein. The sample records about a million distinct CDR3 sequences, 30% to 40% being singletons. Their target antigens are unknown. Material: cultured CD8+ T cells from PBMCs, obtained from culture after CMV antigen stimulation. These receptors were collected from a human donor in good health (CMV status not recorded). Some clones in this sample may be carry-over from other donors' samples. Both conserved end residues are part of each CDR3. The D gene is left open where the match is weak. The listing skips clone size in some rows; elsewhere it reads once, few, many or a size class.

d_gene,j_gene,abundance,v_gene,CDR3nt,CDR3aa
.,TRBJ1-5,.,TRBV19,TGTGCCAGTAGTATGGTAGTGAATCAGCCCCAGCATTTT,CASSMVVNQPQHF
.,TRBJ1-1,many,TRBV7-9,TGTGCCAGCAGCTTAGCCGGGGGGGGCATGAACACTGAAGCTTTCTTT,CASSLAGGGMNTEAFF
TRBD2,TRBJ2-5,.,TRBV6-1,TGTGCCAGCACAGCTAGCGGGGGACAGGAGACCCAGTACTTC,CASTASGGQETQYF
.,TRBJ1-5,few,TRBV2,TGTGCCAGCAGTGAAGGCGGGGGGGCTCAGCCCCAGCATTTT,CASSEGGGAQPQHF
.,TRBJ1-5,few,TRBV19,TGTGCCAGTAAAATCAGCAATCAGCCCCAGCATTTT,CASKISNQPQHF
.,TRBJ1-5,.,TRBV2,TGTGCCAGCAGTGAAGCCAGGGTTGGGCAGCCCCAGCATTTT,CASSEARVGQPQHF
.,TRBJ1-1,.,TRBV29-1,TGCAGCTCCCGGACCCCCCACACTGAAGCTTTCTTT,CSSRTPHTEAFF
.,TRBJ1-2,few,TRBV4-3,TGCGCCAGCAGCCAAGTTGTTATTTTTAGGGGGGATGGCTACACCTTC,CASSQVVIFRGDGYTF
.,TRBJ1-1,.,TRBV6-2/TRBV6-3,TGTGCCAGCAGACTAACCTGGGAGAACACTGAAGCTTTCTTT,CASRLTWENTEAFF
.,TRBJ1-6,many,TRBV7-2,TGTGCCAGCAGCCTTCCGGGACACGGCAATTCACCCCTCCACTTT,CASSLPGHGNSPLHF
TRBD2,TRBJ2-2,.,TRBV25-1,TGTGCCAGCAGTGACCTAGCGGGGACCACCGAGGAGCTGTTTTTT,CASSDLAGTTEELFF
.,TRBJ2-1,.,TRBV7-9,TGTGCCAGCAGCGCAGAAGTCCAGGGGCTCTACAATGAGCAGTTCTTC,CASSAEVQGLYNEQFF
.,TRBJ2-5,.,TRBV28,TGTGCCAGCTGGGGCGAAGGGGAGACCCAGTACTTC,CASWGEGETQYF
.,TRBJ2-5,.,TRBV29-1,TGCAGCGCCTTGGGCCGGACCCAGTACTTC,CSALGRTQYF
.,TRBJ1-5,many,TRBV6-1,TGTGCCAGCAGTGAAGCGGGAGGGGGCAATCAGCCCCAGCATTTT,CASSEAGGGNQPQHF
.,TRBJ1-4,.,TRBV12-3/TRBV12-4,TGTGCCAGCAGCGCGCTATGGGGCCTCGAACTGTTTTTT,CASSALWGLELFF
TRBD2,TRBJ2-3,few,TRBV20-1,TGCAGTGCCGTGGGGGAGACTAGCGGGGGGGGCCTCACAGATACGCAGTATTTT,CSAVGETSGGGLTDTQYF
.,TRBJ1-1,few,TRBV12-5,TGTGCTAGTGGTTTGCCAACAGGGTCTGAAGCTTTCTTT,CASGLPTGSEAFF
TRBD1,TRBJ2-1,.,TRBV14,TGTGCCAGCAGCCCGGAGGACAGGGGGTCCTACAATGAGCAGTTCTTC,CASSPEDRGSYNEQFF
TRBD2,TRBJ2-1,many,TRBV7-2,TGTGCCAGCAGCTTAGCGAGCGCGGGGGGACGTAATGAGCAGTTCTTC,CASSLASAGGRNEQFF
.,TRBJ2-2,.,TRBV7-6,TGTGCCAGCAGCTTAGCCTCGGTCCTCACCGGGGAGCTGTTTTTT,CASSLASVLTGELFF
.,TRBJ1-2,once,TRBV19,TGTGTCAGTACGGGTACAGGGCCGATCTATGGCTACACCTTC,CVSTGTGPIYGYTF